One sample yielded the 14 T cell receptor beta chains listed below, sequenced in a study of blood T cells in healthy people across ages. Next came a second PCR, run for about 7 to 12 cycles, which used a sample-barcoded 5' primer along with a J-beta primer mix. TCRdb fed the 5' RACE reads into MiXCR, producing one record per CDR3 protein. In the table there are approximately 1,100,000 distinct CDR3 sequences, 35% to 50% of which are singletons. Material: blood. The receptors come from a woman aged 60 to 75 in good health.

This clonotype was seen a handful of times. The CDR3 nucleotides are TGTGCCAGCAGTCGGATCTATACAGATACGCAGTATTTT. Encoded protein: CASSRIYTDTQYF. The chain carries TRBV5-6 and TRBJ2-3; D gene uncertain. CDR1 is SGHDT and CDR2 is YYEEEE in the germline V gene. This CDR3 region has 13 residues. V shed 5 bases and J shed 3 bases, with 10 bases lying between them.

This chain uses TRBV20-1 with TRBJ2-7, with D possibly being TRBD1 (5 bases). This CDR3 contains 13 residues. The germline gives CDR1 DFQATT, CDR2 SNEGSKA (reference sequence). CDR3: CATTRGTSTEQYF. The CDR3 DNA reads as TGCGCTACTACAAGGGGAACCAGTACCGAGCAGTACTTC.

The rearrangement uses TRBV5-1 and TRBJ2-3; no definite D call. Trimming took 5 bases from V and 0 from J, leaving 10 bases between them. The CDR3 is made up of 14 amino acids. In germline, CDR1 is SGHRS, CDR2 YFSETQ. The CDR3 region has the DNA TGCGCCAGCAGAAGGTCAACTAGCACAGATACGCAGTATTTT. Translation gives CASRRSTSTDTQYF.

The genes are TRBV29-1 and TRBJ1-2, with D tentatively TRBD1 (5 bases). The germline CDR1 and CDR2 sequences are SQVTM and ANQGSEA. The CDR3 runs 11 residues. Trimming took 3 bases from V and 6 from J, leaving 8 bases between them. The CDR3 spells CSVDAGHGYTF. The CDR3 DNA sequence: TGCAGCGTTGACGCGGGGCATGGCTACACCTTC.

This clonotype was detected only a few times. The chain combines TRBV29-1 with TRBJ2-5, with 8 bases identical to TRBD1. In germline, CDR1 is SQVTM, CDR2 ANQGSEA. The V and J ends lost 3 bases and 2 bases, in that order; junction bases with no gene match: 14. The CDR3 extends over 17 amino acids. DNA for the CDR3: TGCAGCGTTGACGCCGTTAAGGACAGGGATAGACAAGAGACCCAGTACTTC. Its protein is CSVDAVKDRDRQETQYF.

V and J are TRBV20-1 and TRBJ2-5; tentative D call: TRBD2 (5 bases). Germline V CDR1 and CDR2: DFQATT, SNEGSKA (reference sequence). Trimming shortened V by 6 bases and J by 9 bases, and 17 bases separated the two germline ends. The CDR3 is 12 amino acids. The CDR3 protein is CSARGSEAAQYF. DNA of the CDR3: TGCAGTGCCCGAGGGTCCGAGGCGGCCCAGTACTTC.

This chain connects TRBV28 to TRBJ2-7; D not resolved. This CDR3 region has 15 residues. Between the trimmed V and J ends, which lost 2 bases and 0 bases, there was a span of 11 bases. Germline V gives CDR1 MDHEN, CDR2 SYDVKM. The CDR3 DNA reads TGTGCCAGCAGTTTAATGGCAGCGAGCTCCTACGAGCAGTACTTC. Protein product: CASSLMAASSYEQYF.

CDR3 protein: CSASRGVETQYF. In DNA form, the CDR3 reads TGCAGTGCTAGTAGAGGGGTGGAGACCCAGTACTTC. V gene TRBV20-1 combines with J gene TRBJ2-5; the D gene could be TRBD1 or TRBD2 (5 bases each). The CDR3 is 12 amino acids. Trimming cost V 3 bases and J 5 bases, with 10 bases left between them. CDR1 is DFQATT and CDR2 is SNEGSKA in the germline V gene (reference sequence).

The CDR3 protein is CASSTSGEWNNEQFF. The CDR3 coding sequence is TGTGCCAGCAGCACTTCGGGGGAGTGGAACAATGAGCAGTTCTTC. The chain links TRBV27 to TRBJ2-1; tentatively, D is TRBD2 (6 bases). The CDR3 length is 15 residues. The germline V gene encodes CDR1 MNHEY and CDR2 SMNVEV (reference sequence). The germline V and J ends were trimmed by 6 bases and 5 bases, with 17 bases remaining between them.

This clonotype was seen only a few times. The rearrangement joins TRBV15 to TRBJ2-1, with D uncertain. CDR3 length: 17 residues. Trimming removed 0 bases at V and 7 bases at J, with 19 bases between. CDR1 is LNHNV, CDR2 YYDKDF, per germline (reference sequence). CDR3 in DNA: TGTGCCACCAGCAGAGATACCCAGGTATTCTCCAAGAATGAGCAGTTCTTC. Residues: CATSRDTQVFSKNEQFF.

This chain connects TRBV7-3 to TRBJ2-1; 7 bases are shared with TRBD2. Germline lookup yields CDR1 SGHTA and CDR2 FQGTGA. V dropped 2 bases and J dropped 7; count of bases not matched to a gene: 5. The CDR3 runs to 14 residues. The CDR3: CASSLGGLGNEQFF. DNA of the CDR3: TGTGCCAGCAGCTTAGGTGGACTAGGTAATGAGCAGTTCTTC.

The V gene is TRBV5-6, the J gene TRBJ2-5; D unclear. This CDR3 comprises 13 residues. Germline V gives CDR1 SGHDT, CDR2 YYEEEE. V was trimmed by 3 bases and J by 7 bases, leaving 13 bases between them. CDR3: CASSSVDKGTQYF. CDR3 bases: TGTGCCAGCAGCTCTGTGGATAAAGGGACCCAGTACTTC.

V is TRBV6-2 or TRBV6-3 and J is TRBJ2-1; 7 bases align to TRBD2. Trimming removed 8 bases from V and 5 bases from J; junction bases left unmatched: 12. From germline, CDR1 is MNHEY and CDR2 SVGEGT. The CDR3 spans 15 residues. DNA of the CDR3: TGTGCCAGCGGAAGAAGCGGGACCAAAAACAATGAGCAGTTCTTC. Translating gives CASGRSGTKNNEQFF.

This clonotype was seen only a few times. Here the CDR3 reads CASSPYRGNYEQYF. In DNA form, the CDR3 reads TGTGCCAGCAGCCCGTACAGGGGAAACTACGAGCAGTACTTC. This sequence joins TRBV6-4 and TRBJ2-7, with TRBD1 identical over 7 bases. The V gene end was trimmed by 6 bases and the J gene end by 3 bases; junction bases not matched to a gene: 8. The CDR3 length is 14 residues. Per the germline V gene, CDR1 is MRHNA and CDR2 is SNTAGT.